What follows is one TCR beta chain and its context. What it recognizes is unknown. This entry belongs to a study of cytomegalovirus exposure and HLA in healthy donors. Overall study results and limits: A later analysis, which compared TCR beta chains of equal frequency, found the HLA-associated ones more clonally expanded.

Germline V gene data show CDR1 as SQVTM and CDR2 as ANQGSEA. V lost 1 base to trimming and J lost 1 base, with 8 bases between them. The CDR3 spans 13 residues. 13 Jbeta primers and 60 Vbeta primers were used for the PCR. Only in-frame clones appear in the TCRdb table, and some are missing; sequencing was by immunoSEQ multiplex PCR. The sample yields around 120,000 clones, approximately 76% seen once. Input material: PBMCs. The chain recombines TRBV29-1 with TRBJ2-7; D is unclear. The clonotype was recovered from a man between 60 and 70 years old in good health and CMV-seropositive. CDR3 sequence reads: CSVEVTGSYEQYF. The CDR3 nucleotides are TGCAGCGTTGAAGTTACGGGTTCCTACGAGCAGTACTTC.